This T cell receptor beta chain appears in the sequencing data of a study of cytomegalovirus exposure and HLA in healthy donors. Study-wide results and caveats: Certain sequence variants were highly shared and formed a cluster, and this cluster was likely a sequencing artifact. A later analysis reportedly found fewer N-insertions in an Asian-associated ancestry cluster than the roughly 670-donor mean.

CDR1 is ENHRY, CDR2 SYGVKD, per germline. Trimming removed 4 bases from V and 1 base from J, with 8 bases in between. This CDR3 has 14 residues. Primers: 60 Vbeta forward and 13 Jbeta reverse. The data were produced by immunoSEQ multiplex PCR, yet TCRdb's version contains in-frame clones alone and is incomplete. Found here are about 150,000 clones, 65% to 80% of them singletons; the top ten hold about 2.8%. As to this clone: The antigen is not known.

The chain is built from TRBV10-3 and TRBJ1-3; D is perhaps TRBD1 (6 bases). Sequenced: PBMCs. This clonotype was obtained from a man younger than 35 in good health and CMV-seronegative. CDR3 residues: CAISGGGSGNTIYF. CDR3 bases: TGTGCCATCAGTGGAGGGGGATCTGGAAACACCATATATTTT.